These T cell receptor beta chains were read from a single sample in a study of blood T cell repertoires in COVID-19. Libraries were prepared by immunoSEQ multiplex PCR; TCRdb keeps only in-frame clonotypes and omits some of them. The table lists 350,000 to 400,000 clones, roughly 90% of them singletons, with less than 2% in the top ten. Sample: PBMCs or T cells enriched from blood (not recorded which). The receptors come from a woman aged 25-40 years who had recovered from COVID-19. Each CDR3 is given with its conserved first and last residue. Fields, in order: V gene, D gene, clone size, J gene, CDR3 DNA, CDR3 protein. The D gene is left open where the match is weak. Clone size, where shown, is once, few, many, or a class for clones that have expanded.

v_gene: TRBV6-6
d_gene: .
abundance: once
j_gene: TRBJ2-1
CDR3nt: TGTGCCAGCAGTTACTCTACGGGCAATGAGCAGTTCTTC
CDR3aa: CASSYSTGNEQFF

v_gene: TRBV4-3
d_gene: .
abundance: .
j_gene: TRBJ1-4
CDR3nt: TGCGCCAGCAGCCAAGACGCGGTCCGATCAACTAATGAAAAACTGTTTTTT
CDR3aa: CASSQDAVRSTNEKLFF

v_gene: TRBV19
d_gene: TRBD1
abundance: .
j_gene: TRBJ1-1
CDR3nt: TGTGCCAGTAGTGGACAGGAGTTCTGGGACACTGAAGCTTTCTTT
CDR3aa: CASSGQEFWDTEAFF

v_gene: TRBV11-3
d_gene: TRBD1
abundance: .
j_gene: TRBJ1-5
CDR3nt: TGTGCCAGCAGCCGCCTGTGCTACAGGGGCGGGCGCAATCAGCCCCAGCATTTT
CDR3aa: CASSRLCYRGGRNQPQHF

v_gene: TRBV15
d_gene: .
abundance: once
j_gene: TRBJ1-4
CDR3nt: TGTGCCACCAGCAAAGGACTGGAAACTAATGAAAAACTGTTTTTT
CDR3aa: CATSKGLETNEKLFF

v_gene: TRBV28
d_gene: .
abundance: .
j_gene: TRBJ2-7
CDR3nt: TGTGCCAGCAGTTTAGACTGGTCGGACTCACAGTACTTC
CDR3aa: CASSLDWSDSQYF

v_gene: TRBV5-4
d_gene: TRBD2
abundance: .
j_gene: TRBJ2-2
CDR3nt: TGTGCCAGCAGCTTGGCCGGGGGGGCCTACACCGGGGAGCTGTTTTTT
CDR3aa: CASSLAGGAYTGELFF

v_gene: TRBV10-3
d_gene: .
abundance: .
j_gene: TRBJ2-7
CDR3nt: TGTGCCATTGGGCCCAGCTCCTACGAGCAGTACTTC
CDR3aa: CAIGPSSYEQYF

v_gene: TRBV9
d_gene: .
abundance: few
j_gene: TRBJ2-3
CDR3nt: TGTGCCAGCAGCGTTTTAGGAGACACAGATACGCAGTATTTT
CDR3aa: CASSVLGDTDTQYF

v_gene: TRBV28
d_gene: TRBD2
abundance: .
j_gene: TRBJ2-1
CDR3nt: TGTGCCAGCAGTAGGGGACTAGCGGGAGTGGGTGAGCAGTTCTTC
CDR3aa: CASSRGLAGVGEQFF

v_gene: TRBV5-1
d_gene: .
abundance: .
j_gene: TRBJ2-3
CDR3nt: TGCGCCAGCAGAGAGACTCCTAACACAGATACGCAGTATTTT
CDR3aa: CASRETPNTDTQYF

v_gene: TRBV19
d_gene: TRBD1
abundance: once
j_gene: TRBJ2-5
CDR3nt: TGTGCCAGTAGTACTCCTACAGGGGCGCGCGGTGAGACCCAGTACTTC
CDR3aa: CASSTPTGARGETQYF

v_gene: TRBV6-5
d_gene: TRBD1
abundance: .
j_gene: TRBJ1-1
CDR3nt: TGTGCCAGCAGTTCGGGACTCCGGGACAGAGACACTGAAGCTTTCTTT
CDR3aa: CASSSGLRDRDTEAFF

v_gene: TRBV30
d_gene: .
abundance: .
j_gene: TRBJ2-5
CDR3nt: TGTGCCTGGAGTGGTCAGATCCAAGAGACCCAGTACTTC
CDR3aa: CAWSGQIQETQYF

v_gene: TRBV3-1/TRBV3-2
d_gene: TRBD2
abundance: .
j_gene: TRBJ2-5
CDR3nt: TGTGCCAGCACCTCATTGGGTAGCGGGGGACCAGTGTCGAGACCCCAGTACTTC
CDR3aa: CASTSLGSGGPVSRPQYF

v_gene: TRBV5-1
d_gene: TRBD1
abundance: .
j_gene: TRBJ2-2
CDR3nt: TGCGCCAGCATAGACCGGACAGGGAAAAACACCGGGGAGCTGTTTTTT
CDR3aa: CASIDRTGKNTGELFF

v_gene: TRBV28
d_gene: .
abundance: .
j_gene: TRBJ1-3
CDR3nt: TGTGCCAGCAGTGCTCTATTAATTGGAAACACCATATATTTT
CDR3aa: CASSALLIGNTIYF

v_gene: TRBV7-2
d_gene: TRBD1
abundance: .
j_gene: TRBJ1-4
CDR3nt: TGTGCCAGCAGCTTAGCGGGACAGTATCTACTGTTTTTT
CDR3aa: CASSLAGQYLLFF

v_gene: TRBV19
d_gene: .
abundance: .
j_gene: TRBJ1-2
CDR3nt: TGTGCCAGTAGTATGAAACTCTATGGCTACACCTTC
CDR3aa: CASSMKLYGYTF

v_gene: TRBV9
d_gene: .
abundance: once
j_gene: TRBJ2-1
CDR3nt: TGTGCCAGCGCTAAGGGATCGGACAGCTCCTACAATGAGCAGTTCTTC
CDR3aa: CASAKGSDSSYNEQFF

v_gene: TRBV6-5
d_gene: TRBD2
abundance: .
j_gene: TRBJ2-3
CDR3nt: TGTGCCAGCAGTTACCGGCGGGAGGTGGCCGATACGCAGTATTTT
CDR3aa: CASSYRREVADTQYF

v_gene: TRBV7-8
d_gene: TRBD1
abundance: once
j_gene: TRBJ2-5
CDR3nt: TGTGCCAGCACCGGACAGGTGGAGACCCAGTACTTC
CDR3aa: CASTGQVETQYF

v_gene: TRBV9
d_gene: .
abundance: .
j_gene: TRBJ1-1
CDR3nt: TGTGCCAGCAGCGTAGTTGAGTACAGCACTGAAGCTTTCTTT
CDR3aa: CASSVVEYSTEAFF

v_gene: TRBV5-4
d_gene: .
abundance: .
j_gene: TRBJ1-2
CDR3nt: TGTGCCAGCAGCTTGAACCCTTCGACAGTTCCCCTCTATGGCTACACCTTC
CDR3aa: CASSLNPSTVPLYGYTF

v_gene: TRBV6-5
d_gene: .
abundance: once
j_gene: TRBJ1-5
CDR3nt: TGTGCCAGCAGTTACTCCGGGGGGCTTAGCCAGCCCCAGCATTTT
CDR3aa: CASSYSGGLSQPQHF

v_gene: TRBV5-4
d_gene: TRBD2
abundance: .
j_gene: TRBJ2-1
CDR3nt: TGTGCCAGCAGCTTGGGCTTGCGGGAGGTGGGCAATGAGCAGTTCTTC
CDR3aa: CASSLGLREVGNEQFF

v_gene: TRBV4-1
d_gene: .
abundance: .
j_gene: TRBJ2-2
CDR3nt: TGCGCCAGCAGCCCCAAGCACGGGGAGCTGTTTTTT
CDR3aa: CASSPKHGELFF

v_gene: TRBV24-1
d_gene: TRBD1
abundance: .
j_gene: TRBJ1-2
CDR3nt: TGTGCCACCAGTGAGGGACAGTACACAAACTATGGCTACACCTTC
CDR3aa: CATSEGQYTNYGYTF

v_gene: TRBV28
d_gene: .
abundance: .
j_gene: TRBJ2-2
CDR3nt: TGTGCCAGCACCAGTGTCAACACCGGGGAGCTGTTTTTT
CDR3aa: CASTSVNTGELFF

v_gene: TRBV15
d_gene: TRBD1
abundance: many
j_gene: TRBJ1-2
CDR3nt: TGTGCCACCAGCACCCGAACCACAGGGGCCGGCTACACCTTC
CDR3aa: CATSTRTTGAGYTF

v_gene: TRBV6-2/TRBV6-3
d_gene: .
abundance: .
j_gene: TRBJ2-5
CDR3nt: TGTGCCAGCAGTACCGGGACTGGCCGCGGGACCCAGTACTTC
CDR3aa: CASSTGTGRGTQYF

v_gene: TRBV9
d_gene: .
abundance: few
j_gene: TRBJ1-1
CDR3nt: TGTGCCAGCAGCGTATATTGGCAGAACACTGAAGCTTTCTTT
CDR3aa: CASSVYWQNTEAFF

v_gene: TRBV6-6
d_gene: .
abundance: few
j_gene: TRBJ1-5
CDR3nt: TGTGCCAGCAAACTAACAGGGAAGGATCAGCCCCAGCATTTT
CDR3aa: CASKLTGKDQPQHF

v_gene: TRBV14
d_gene: .
abundance: .
j_gene: TRBJ2-3
CDR3nt: TGTGCCAGCAGCCAGACTCTTTGTTCGGCTCCCACAGATACGCAGTATTTT
CDR3aa: CASSQTLCSAPTDTQYF

v_gene: TRBV20-1
d_gene: TRBD1
abundance: .
j_gene: TRBJ1-1
CDR3nt: TGCAGTGCTAGTCGACAGGGGGCTTTGGACACTGAAGCTTTCTTT
CDR3aa: CSASRQGALDTEAFF

v_gene: TRBV4-3
d_gene: .
abundance: .
j_gene: TRBJ1-1
CDR3nt: TGCGCCAGCAGCCCGTCGATGGGGGGCACTGAAGCTTTCTTT
CDR3aa: CASSPSMGGTEAFF

v_gene: TRBV30
d_gene: .
abundance: .
j_gene: TRBJ1-1
CDR3nt: TGTGCCTGTTCAGGATTGAACACTGAAGCTTTCTTT
CDR3aa: CACSGLNTEAFF

v_gene: TRBV12-3/TRBV12-4
d_gene: TRBD1
abundance: .
j_gene: TRBJ1-1
CDR3nt: TGTGCCAGCGGGTGGACAGGGGGCACTGAAGCTTTCTTT
CDR3aa: CASGWTGGTEAFF

v_gene: TRBV7-8
d_gene: .
abundance: .
j_gene: TRBJ1-5
CDR3nt: TGTGCCAGCAGCTTAGGCCGGGGGGGGAGCATTCTTTCACTCAATCAGCCCCAGCATTTT
CDR3aa: CASSLGRGGSILSLNQPQHF

v_gene: TRBV2
d_gene: TRBD1
abundance: .
j_gene: TRBJ2-6
CDR3nt: TGTGCCAGCAGTGTATCCGGGACAGGGATCAGTGGGGCCAACGTCCTGACTTTC
CDR3aa: CASSVSGTGISGANVLTF

v_gene: TRBV18
d_gene: .
abundance: .
j_gene: TRBJ1-4
CDR3nt: TGTGCCAGCTCCCTCAATGACAGAAATAATGAAAAACTGTTTTTT
CDR3aa: CASSLNDRNNEKLFF

v_gene: TRBV27
d_gene: .
abundance: .
j_gene: TRBJ1-2
CDR3nt: TGTGCCAGCAGTTCCCGGGCAGTTTCCAGCGGTGTCTTTAACTATGGCTACACCTTC
CDR3aa: CASSSRAVSSGVFNYGYTF

v_gene: TRBV30
d_gene: .
abundance: .
j_gene: TRBJ1-3
CDR3nt: TGTGCCTGGAGTTCGGGGGTTGGAAACACCATATATTTT
CDR3aa: CAWSSGVGNTIYF

v_gene: TRBV27
d_gene: TRBD1
abundance: .
j_gene: TRBJ1-1
CDR3nt: TGTGCCAGCAGTATAACAGGGGGCGAAACTGAAGCTTTCTTT
CDR3aa: CASSITGGETEAFF

v_gene: TRBV7-9
d_gene: .
abundance: .
j_gene: TRBJ1-4
CDR3nt: TGTGCCAGCATTGACCCCAGGGGTTTCGACAAACTGTTTTTT
CDR3aa: CASIDPRGFDKLFF

v_gene: TRBV28
d_gene: .
abundance: .
j_gene: TRBJ1-4
CDR3nt: TGTGCCAGCAGTAACTGGGACCGACGGGGGGAAAAACTGTTTTTT
CDR3aa: CASSNWDRRGEKLFF

v_gene: TRBV4-1
d_gene: .
abundance: .
j_gene: TRBJ1-1
CDR3nt: TGCGCCAGCAGCCAAGTATACGGCACTGAAGCTTTCTTT
CDR3aa: CASSQVYGTEAFF

v_gene: TRBV28
d_gene: .
abundance: once
j_gene: TRBJ2-2
CDR3nt: TGTGCCAGCAGTAGAGGGGGGGCGCGGGTCACCGGGGAGCTGTTTTTT
CDR3aa: CASSRGGARVTGELFF

v_gene: TRBV28
d_gene: .
abundance: .
j_gene: TRBJ2-7
CDR3nt: TGTGCCAGCCGGACAGACAACTACGAGCAGTACTTC
CDR3aa: CASRTDNYEQYF

v_gene: TRBV5-6
d_gene: .
abundance: .
j_gene: TRBJ1-1
CDR3nt: TGTGCCAGCATCCTGGGAGGGTTGAACACTGAAGCTTTCTTT
CDR3aa: CASILGGLNTEAFF

v_gene: TRBV7-9
d_gene: TRBD2
abundance: .
j_gene: TRBJ2-3
CDR3nt: TGTGCCAGCAGCTTACCCGGACTAGCTAGCACAGATACGCAGTATTTT
CDR3aa: CASSLPGLASTDTQYF

v_gene: TRBV7-6
d_gene: .
abundance: .
j_gene: TRBJ2-1
CDR3nt: TGTGCCAGCAGCTTAAGTACAGGGTACTCTAACAATGAGCAGTTCTTC
CDR3aa: CASSLSTGYSNNEQFF

v_gene: TRBV5-1
d_gene: .
abundance: .
j_gene: TRBJ2-3
CDR3nt: TGCGCCAGCAGCTTGCGGACAGGCACAGATACGCAGTATTTT
CDR3aa: CASSLRTGTDTQYF

v_gene: TRBV13
d_gene: TRBD2
abundance: .
j_gene: TRBJ2-3
CDR3nt: TGTGCCAGCAGCTCCAAGACTAGCGGCAATACAGATACGCAGTATTTT
CDR3aa: CASSSKTSGNTDTQYF

v_gene: TRBV27
d_gene: .
abundance: .
j_gene: TRBJ2-7
CDR3nt: TGTGCCAGCAGCCCGACCGGGGGCTACGAGCAGTACTTC
CDR3aa: CASSPTGGYEQYF

v_gene: TRBV10-2
d_gene: TRBD2
abundance: .
j_gene: TRBJ2-1
CDR3nt: TGCGCCAGCAGTGAGTCGACACTAGCGGGAAGGGAGCAGTTCTTC
CDR3aa: CASSESTLAGREQFF

v_gene: TRBV6-5
d_gene: .
abundance: .
j_gene: TRBJ2-1
CDR3nt: TGTGCCAGCAGTTACAGGTCGAGGAGCTCCTACAATGAGCAGTTCTTC
CDR3aa: CASSYRSRSSYNEQFF

v_gene: TRBV6-5
d_gene: .
abundance: once
j_gene: TRBJ1-5
CDR3nt: TGTGCCAGCAATCCTGGTGGGGGGCAGCCCCAGCATTTT
CDR3aa: CASNPGGGQPQHF